The 32 T cell receptor beta chains in this list originate from one sample, sequenced in a study of blood T cell repertoires in COVID-19. The repertoire was sequenced with immunoSEQ multiplex PCR; TCRdb's copy has only in-frame clones and lacks some. Counted here are 250,000 to 300,000 clones, more than 70% occurring once; the ten biggest clones make up about 11%. Sequencing was done on a sample of peripheral blood. These receptors came from a woman in her twenties or thirties with COVID-19, enrolled during active disease.

This chain joins TRBV30 and TRBJ1-1; D gene uncertain. From germline, CDR1 is GTSNPN and CDR2 SVGIG (reference sequence). Trimming took 4 bases from V and 6 from J, leaving 12 bases between them. CDR3 size: 12 residues. The CDR3 coding sequence is TGTGCCTGGAAGAGGGCTACGGCTGAAGCTTTCTTT. It translates to CAWKRATAEAFF.

The CDR3 spells CAWSVQGGSYNSPLHF. As DNA, the CDR3 is TGTGCCTGGAGTGTACAAGGGGGATCCTATAATTCACCCCTCCACTTT. V gene TRBV30 combines with J gene TRBJ1-6; possibly TRBD1 for D (6 bases). Germline CDR1 reads GTSNPN; CDR2 reads SVGIG (reference sequence). V lost 0 bases to trimming and J lost 1 base, with 10 bases between them. This CDR3 has 16 amino acids.

The J gene is TRBJ2-7, the V gene TRBV6-6, with 9 bases fitting TRBD1. Germline trimming cut 7 bases from V and 2 bases from J; bases unmatched to any gene: 3. CDR3 length equals 13 residues. Germline CDR1 is MNHNY and CDR2 is SVGAGI (reference sequence). CDR3 residues: CASTRTGAYEQYF. The DNA for the CDR3 is TGTGCCAGCACGAGGACAGGGGCCTACGAGCAGTACTTC.

This rearrangement joins TRBV28 to TRBJ1-5; no definite D call. The CDR3 runs 14 residues. The V end lost 9 bases, the J end lost 5 bases, and 17 bases lay between the germline ends. CDR1 is MDHEN, CDR2 SYDVKM, per germline. CDR3 bases: TGTGCCAGTGGTAACGGCGGCTCTGATCAGCCCCAGCATTTT. Its translation: CASGNGGSDQPQHF.

The chain carries TRBV19 and TRBJ2-1; D is possibly TRBD2 (6 bases). Germline V gene sequence: CDR1 LNHDA, CDR2 SQIVND (reference sequence). Deletions cut 0 bases from V and 4 bases from J, with 13 bases between. This CDR3 contains 16 residues. The CDR3 sequence is CASSIEGGRHYNEQFF. The CDR3 DNA follows: TGTGCCAGTAGTATAGAGGGGGGTAGGCATTACAATGAGCAGTTCTTC.

The chain has TRBV11-1 and TRBJ2-7; 8 bases map to TRBD1. The junction had 6 bases not matched to a gene; V was cut back by 5 bases and J by 3 bases. CDR1 SGHAT and CDR2 FQDESV come from the germline V gene (reference sequence). The CDR3 consists of 14 residues. CDR3 DNA: TGTGCCAGCAGCGACAGGGGCCTAGTCTACGAGCAGTACTTC. Protein: CASSDRGLVYEQYF.

CDR3 coding DNA: TGTGCCAGCATGAGGGAGGTCCTGCGCGAGCAGTACTTC. Its translation: CASMREVLREQYF. The chain carries TRBV2 and TRBJ2-7; tentatively, D is TRBD2 (6 bases). CDR1 is SNHLY and CDR2 is FYNNEI in the germline V gene. The CDR3 has 13 residues. V was pared by 7 bases and J by 6 bases, with 16 bases between.

The table lists this clone with a few counts. V and J are TRBV6-5 and TRBJ2-3, with 7 bases aligning to TRBD1. The CDR3 extends over 15 amino acids. The V gene's germline CDR1 is MNHEY and CDR2 SVGAGI. V trimming: 2 bases; J trimming: 8 bases; junction bases outside the gene matches: 10. Here the CDR3 DNA reads TGTGCCAGCAGTTACCAGGGACAGCTCATTTCTACGCAGTATTTT. This codes for CASSYQGQLISTQYF.

CDR3 DNA sequence: TGTGCCAGCAGTTCGCCTGGGACAAACTATGGCTACACCTTC. This translates into CASSSPGTNYGYTF. V gene TRBV6-5 combines with J gene TRBJ1-2; TRBD1 might be the D (6 bases). This CDR3 contains 14 residues. V shed 4 bases and J shed 2 bases, with 11 bases lying between them. Germline V lookup: CDR1 MNHEY, CDR2 SVGAGI.

DNA of the CDR3: TGTGCCAGCAGCTTAGCGACAGGGGGCAACTATGGCTACACCTTC. Amino acids: CASSLATGGNYGYTF. The chain is built from TRBV7-9 and TRBJ1-2, with TRBD1 matching over 10 bases. Germline loops: CDR1 SEHNR, CDR2 FQNEAQ (reference sequence). The CDR3 contains 15 residues. With 0 bases clipped from V and 2 bases from J, the junction kept 0 bases outside the gene matches.

The V gene is TRBV6-6, the J gene TRBJ2-1, with D perhaps matching TRBD1 (6 bases). CDR3 size: 13 residues. Germline CDR1 and CDR2: MNHNY and SVGAGI (reference sequence). V lost 6 bases and J lost 6, with 12 bases in between. This chain's CDR3 is CASSPFRGNEQFF. CDR3 in DNA: TGTGCCAGCAGCCCCTTCAGGGGCAATGAGCAGTTCTTC.

The chain employs TRBV5-1 and TRBJ2-5, with 7 bases that match TRBD1. The CDR3 has 16 residues. Germline values: CDR1 SGHRS, CDR2 YFSETQ. The junction had 9 bases not matched to a gene; V was cut back by 0 bases and J by 4 bases. CDR3 protein: CASSLDAGGRGETQYF. CDR3 bases: TGCGCCAGCAGCTTGGATGCAGGGGGACGAGGAGAGACCCAGTACTTC.

The gene calls are TRBV27 and TRBJ1-1; no clear D gene. The CDR3 loop spans 16 amino acids. Germline values: CDR1 MNHEY, CDR2 SMNVEV (reference sequence). The V gene lost 0 bases and the J gene lost 0 bases, with 11 bases spanning the gap. The CDR3 nucleotides are TGTGCCAGCAGTTTATCGTTGAGGAGGGTGAACACTGAAGCTTTCTTT. As protein: CASSLSLRRVNTEAFF.

This chain uses TRBV10-3 with TRBJ2-5, with D tentatively TRBD1 (7 bases). This CDR3 has 17 amino acids. V was trimmed by 5 bases and J by 5 bases, leaving 24 bases between them. Germline V lookup: CDR1 ENHRY, CDR2 SYGVKD. The CDR3: CAISPTSLISGGETQYF. The CDR3 region has the DNA TGTGCCATCAGTCCGACTAGTCTCATCTCAGGGGGGGAGACCCAGTACTTC.

V and J are TRBV30 and TRBJ1-6; 8 bases map to TRBD1. Trimming cost V 2 bases and J 3 bases; bases outside gene matches: 9. The CDR3 is 17 amino acids. Germline values: CDR1 GTSNPN, CDR2 SVGIG (reference sequence). The CDR3 DNA sequence: TGTGCCTGGAGTCCTTCTGTTGGGACAGGCTATAATTCACCCCTCCACTTT. Translating it yields CAWSPSVGTGYNSPLHF.

The chain employs TRBV4-2 and TRBJ1-5; 10 bases fit TRBD1. After removal of 4 bases from V and 7 bases from J, the junction contained 7 bases not matched to a gene. Germline V gene lookup returns CDR1 LGHNA and CDR2 YNFKEQ. The CDR3 extends over 15 amino acids. The CDR3 protein is CASSPDRGNGQPQHF. CDR3 in DNA: TGTGCCAGCAGCCCGGACAGGGGGAACGGGCAGCCCCAGCATTTT.

The J gene is TRBJ2-2, the V gene TRBV10-3; D tentatively reads TRBD1 or TRBD2 (7 bases each). Trimming removed 10 bases from V and 2 bases from J, with 14 bases in between. This CDR3 comprises 14 residues. CDR1 is ENHRY, CDR2 SYGVKD, per germline. CDR3 DNA sequence: TGTGCCACCAGCGGGGACAGAAACACCGGGGAGCTGTTTTTT. Its protein is CATSGDRNTGELFF.

The genes are TRBV2 and TRBJ1-5; no clear D. The V gene lost 7 bases and the J gene lost 0 bases, with 7 bases spanning the gap. Germline lookup yields CDR1 SNHLY and CDR2 FYNNEI. CDR3 length equals 13 residues. CDR3 nucleotide sequence: TGTGCCAGCACGACATATAGCAATCAGCCCCAGCATTTT. Residues: CASTTYSNQPQHF. The whole variable domain, filled in from reference TRBV2 and TRBJ1-5, reads EPEVTQTPSHQVTQMGQEVILRCVPISNHLYFYWYRQILGQKVEFLVSFYNNEISEKSEIFDDQFSVERPDGSNFTLKIRSTKLEDSAMYFCASTTYSNQPQHFGDGTRLSIL.

This clone was observed a single time. The chain employs TRBV11-2 and TRBJ2-3; 7 bases fit TRBD2. CDR1 and CDR2 from the germline V gene are SGHAT and FQNNGV. This CDR3 region has 14 residues. V shed 1 base, J shed 5 bases, and the junction held 3 bases outside the gene matches. The CDR3 DNA sequence: TGTGCCAGCAGCTTAGTTGGCGGGAGAGATACGCAGTATTTT. Residues: CASSLVGGRDTQYF.

V usage is TRBV27 and J usage is TRBJ2-6; the match to TRBD1 covers 7 bases. This CDR3 comprises 17 residues. CDR1 and CDR2 (germline): MNHEY, SMNVEV (reference sequence). V gave up 6 bases and J gave up 0 bases; unmatched junction bases: 8. CDR3 sequence: CASRKGTASSGANVLTF. CDR3 DNA: TGTGCCAGCAGAAAGGGGACAGCTAGCTCTGGGGCCAACGTCCTGACTTTC. The full variable domain, its missing parts supplied by reference TRBV27 and TRBJ2-6, is EAQVTQNPRYLITVTGKKLTVTCSQNMNHEYMSWYRQDPGLGLRQIYYSMNVEVTDKGDVPEGYKVSRKEKRNFPLILESPSPNQTSLYFCASRKGTASSGANVLTFGAGSRLTVL.

Here the CDR3 reads CASSLEAGVNQPQHF. CDR3 nucleotides: TGTGCCAGCAGCTTAGAGGCAGGGGTCAATCAGCCCCAGCATTTT. This chain uses TRBV11-2 with TRBJ1-5; D perhaps matches TRBD1 (6 bases). This CDR3 region has 15 residues. Trimming shortened V by 0 bases and J by 3 bases, and 9 bases separated the two germline ends. Per the germline V gene, CDR1 is SGHAT and CDR2 is FQNNGV.

In its sample, this clone was seen once. J is TRBJ2-7 and V is TRBV9, with D possibly being TRBD2 (6 bases). Germline V gives CDR1 SGDLS, CDR2 YYNGEE. V was trimmed by 0 bases and J by 7 bases, leaving 8 bases between them. The CDR3 totals 12 residues. The CDR3 sequence: CASSVEGGEQYF. CDR3 sequence (DNA): TGTGCCAGCAGCGTAGAGGGAGGAGAGCAGTACTTC.

The chain joins TRBV5-4 to TRBJ2-3; TRBD2 matches at 8 bases. After removal of 3 bases from V and 1 base from J, the junction contained 4 bases not matched to a gene. This CDR3 has 15 residues. The germline V gene encodes CDR1 SGHNT and CDR2 YYREEE (reference sequence). CDR3 protein: CASSSPGGGTDTQYF. CDR3 nucleotides: TGTGCCAGCAGCTCCCCGGGGGGGGGCACAGATACGCAGTATTTT.

The V call is TRBV6-5, the J call TRBJ2-7; no reliable D call. Germline CDR1 is MNHEY and CDR2 is SVGAGI. The CDR3 runs 10 residues. The V end lost 8 bases, the J end lost 4 bases, and 6 bases lay between the germline ends. For the CDR3, the DNA is TGTGCCAGCTACTATTACGAGCAGTACTTC. This sequence encodes CASYYYEQYF.

This sequence joins TRBV4-1 and TRBJ1-4, with 7 positions matching TRBD1. Looked up from germline, CDR1 is MGHRA and CDR2 is YSYEKL. This CDR3 has 16 residues. V shed 0 bases, J shed 4 bases, and the junction held 5 bases outside the gene matches. The CDR3 region is CASSQDSGQFNEKLFF. Written as DNA, the CDR3 is TGCGCCAGCAGCCAAGATTCGGGACAGTTTAATGAAAAACTGTTTTTT.

The chain carries TRBV6-5 and TRBJ1-2; D uncertain. The germline V gene has CDR1 MNHEY and CDR2 SVGAGI. The CDR3 covers 12 residues. Trimming cost V 4 bases and J 4 bases, with 7 bases left between them. CDR3 region: CASSSDTYGYTF. CDR3 bases: TGTGCCAGCAGTTCCGACACCTATGGCTACACCTTC.

The chain recombines TRBV15 with TRBJ1-2, with D perhaps matching TRBD1 (6 bases). Trimming removed 8 bases from V and 2 bases from J, with 9 bases in between. The CDR3 is made up of 12 amino acids. The germline V gene encodes CDR1 LNHNV and CDR2 YYDKDF (reference sequence). Here the CDR3 reads CATSQGNYGYTF. DNA of the CDR3: TGTGCCACCTCGCAGGGGAACTATGGCTACACCTTC.

This sequence joins TRBV6-6 and TRBJ2-7, with D maybe TRBD1 (6 bases). CDR1 MNHNY and CDR2 SVGAGI come from the germline V gene (reference sequence). The length of the CDR3 is 16 residues. Trimming removed 2 bases from V and 6 bases from J, with 20 bases in between. The CDR3 is CASSYSLTGSRSEQYF. The CDR3 DNA reads TGTGCCAGCAGTTACAGCCTAACAGGGAGTCGAAGCGAGCAGTACTTC.

The chain recombines TRBV29-1 with TRBJ1-5, with no clear D. The CDR3 has 12 amino acids. The ends were cut back, 7 bases at V and 3 bases at J, with 10 bases in the middle. Germline loops: CDR1 SQVTM, CDR2 ANQGSEA. CDR3 loop: CSARDNNQPQHF. In DNA form, the CDR3 reads TGCAGCGCGCGGGATAACAATCAGCCCCAGCATTTT.

The chain joins TRBV30 to TRBJ2-7, with 9 bases lining up with TRBD2. V was clipped by 0 bases and J by 6 bases; unmatched bases: 9. The CDR3 contains 15 residues. CDR1 and CDR2 (germline): GTSNPN, SVGIG (reference sequence). The CDR3 region has the DNA TGTGCCTGGAGTGTACCGTCTAGCGGGATGCGCGAGCAGTACTTC. Residues: CAWSVPSSGMREQYF.

This clone was seen only once. Within the sample, other DNA sequences also encode this same CDR3. The V and J genes are TRBV19 and TRBJ1-2; D is unresolved. Trimming took 4 bases from V and 2 from J, leaving 11 bases between them. Germline-derived CDR1 and CDR2 are LNHDA and SQIVND (reference sequence). This CDR3 spans 14 amino acids. CDR3 amino acids: CASSRARGNYGYTF. CDR3 in DNA: TGTGCCAGTAGTAGGGCCCGCGGGAACTATGGCTACACCTTC.

This clone was counted a single time. Other nucleotide sequences in the sample specify the same CDR3. This chain uses TRBV19 with TRBJ1-2, with D maybe TRBD1 (5 bases). The length of the CDR3 is 11 residues. V dropped 3 bases and J dropped 6 bases, with 5 bases sitting between them. CDR1 and CDR2 (germline): LNHDA, SQIVND (reference sequence). CDR3 protein: CASSIRDGYTF. CDR3 nucleotide sequence: TGTGCCAGTAGTATCAGGGATGGCTACACCTTC. Drawing the rest from reference TRBV19 and TRBJ1-2, the complete variable domain is DGGITQSPKYLFRKEGQNVTLSCEQNLNHDAMYWYRQDPGQGLRLIYYSQIVNDFQKGDIAEGYSVSREKKESFPLTVTSAQKNPTAFYLCASSIRDGYTFGSGTRLTVV.